This T cell receptor (beta chain) was found in a study of regulatory T cells in long-lasting Graves disease. This clonotype has only a few counts. Time point defined: newly diagnosed GD, antithyroid drugs for less than 3 months. There was RNA extracted from PBMCs, and the TCR library was made from it. Arm-PCR of CDR3 regions and iRepertoire HTBI primers were used to build TCR beta libraries. A single record per CDR3 protein comes from TCRdb applying MiXCR to the multiplex PCR reads. The repertoire holds some 250,000 distinct CDR3 sequences, more than 15% seen once, with around 15% in the top ten. The V and J ends lost 5 bases and 0 bases, in that order; junction bases with no gene match: 13. Germline V gene sequence: CDR1 LNHDA, CDR2 SQIVND (reference sequence). This CDR3 has 18 amino acids. These data were likewise used in another study, on T cells in Graves' hyperthyroidism and ophthalmopathy.

This TCR was recovered from a woman aged 25-40 years with Graves disease. This chain uses TRBV19 with TRBJ1-5; 7 bases agree with TRBD1. The sequencing used peripheral blood mononuclear cells (PBMCs), collected at new diagnosis, from a patient treated with antithyroid drugs. CDR3: CASSLTGVASISNQPQHF. Written as DNA, the CDR3 is TGTGCCAGTAGTCTAACAGGGGTTGCTTCGATTAGCAATCAGCCCCAGCATTTT. Using reference TRBV19 and TRBJ1-5 for the parts outside the CDR3, the full variable domain is DGGITQSPKYLFRKEGQNVTLSCEQNLNHDAMYWYRQDPGQGLRLIYYSQIVNDFQKGDIAEGYSVSREKKESFPLTVTSAQKNPTAFYLCASSLTGVASISNQPQHFGDGTRLSIL.